The sample holds many counts of the clone carrying this T cell receptor (beta chain). Its antigen is still unknown. Amplification of TCR beta CDR3 regions used RNA as the template. TCR CDR3 underwent first-round RT-PCR with the HTBI primer set. Each CDR3 protein gets one entry after TCRdb re-called the multiplex PCR reads with MiXCR. The repertoire holds around 450,000 distinct CDR3 sequences, 15% to 18% seen once, with almost 8% in the top ten. The sample is drawn from a study of T cells in Graves' hyperthyroidism and ophthalmopathy. The study's findings and limits: Using 13 V-J features, a model discriminated ophthalmopathy from stable hyperthyroidism.

V lost 5 bases, J lost 7 bases, and 20 bases lay in between. Germline V CDR1 and CDR2: MNHNS, SASEGT. The CDR3 extends over 15 amino acids. The specimen sequenced was blood. This TCR derives from a woman aged 18-29 years with Graves' hyperthyroidism. This chain connects TRBV6-1 to TRBJ1-2; D may be TRBD1 (6 bases). The CDR3 loop reads CASSLGHSDLVGYTF. Written as DNA, the CDR3 is TGTGCCAGCAGTTTGGGACACTCTGACCTAGTTGGCTACACCTTC.